Listed here are 22 T cell receptor beta chains from one sample, sequenced in a study of T cell changes during pregnancy in multiple sclerosis (dated by TCRdb to between 2018 and 2021). Library creation used the immunoSEQ multiplex PCR assay. As stored in TCRdb, this immuneACCESS dataset retains in-frame rearrangements with V and J assigned. A fraction of the clones does not appear; measured against another copy, unresolved V genes explain less than half of the discrepancy, and the remainder lacks a known reason. The sample table shows about 36,000 clones, and 70% to 90% are seen once. Roughly 0.52% of the sample is in the top ten clones. Material: CD4+ T cells from peripheral blood mononuclear cells, obtained in the first trimester of pregnancy. All receptors come from a female donor with multiple sclerosis, enrolled in a pregnancy study.

This clone was picked up a small number of times. The chain combines TRBV7-2 with TRBJ1-1; no definite D call. CDR1 and CDR2 from the germline V gene are SGHTA and FQGNSA. The CDR3 has 15 amino acids. Deletions cut 0 bases from V and 1 base from J, with 9 bases between. The CDR3, as DNA: TGTGCCAGCAGCTTAGCGGCTGTTGGGAACACTGAAGCTTTCTTT. The encoded protein is CASSLAAVGNTEAFF. The whole variable domain, remainder taken from reference TRBV7-2 and TRBJ1-1, is GAGVSQSPSNKVTEKGKDVELRCDPISGHTALYWYRQSLGQGLEFLIYFQGNSAPDKSGLPSDRFSAERTGGSVSTLTIQRTQQEDSAVYLCASSLAAVGNTEAFFGQGTRLTVV.

The chain uses TRBV7-9 and TRBJ2-2; D is uncertain. This CDR3 spans 13 amino acids. V gave up 5 bases and J gave up 4 bases, with 8 bases separating them. The germline CDR1 and CDR2 sequences are SEHNR and FQNEAQ (reference sequence). The CDR3 region is CASSEIGTGELFF. DNA of the CDR3: TGTGCCAGCAGCGAGATCGGCACCGGGGAGCTGTTTTTT. The complete variable domain, with remaining parts taken from reference TRBV7-9 and TRBJ2-2, reads DTGVSQNPRHKITKRGQNVTFRCDPISEHNRLYWYRQTLGQGPEFLTYFQNEAQLEKSRLLSDRFSAERPKGSFSTLEIQRTEQGDSAMYLCASSEIGTGELFFGEGSRLTVL.

V usage is TRBV5-1 and J usage is TRBJ2-5, with no clear D. Trimming removed 4 bases at V and 5 bases at J, with 6 bases between. Germline CDR1 is SGHRS and CDR2 is YFSETQ. The CDR3 has 11 residues. The CDR3 coding sequence is TGCGCCAGCAGCGCACTGGAGACCCAGTACTTC. This codes for CASSALETQYF.

This clone is a singleton in its sample. The chain joins TRBV7-9 to TRBJ2-1; 7 bases are a match to TRBD1. The CDR3 runs 13 residues. With 3 bases clipped from V and 6 bases from J, the junction kept 2 bases outside the gene matches. Germline CDR1 is SEHNR and CDR2 is FQNEAQ (reference sequence). The CDR3 sequence: CASSFGTANEQFF. CDR3 nucleotide sequence: TGTGCCAGCAGCTTTGGGACAGCCAATGAGCAGTTCTTC.

V gene TRBV6-5 combines with J gene TRBJ1-2, with unresolved D. CDR3 length: 13 amino acids. Trimming stripped 6 bases from V and 3 bases from J, with 11 bases between. The germline CDR1 and CDR2 sequences are MNHEY and SVGAGI. CDR3 region: CASRTGEYYGYTF. In DNA form, the CDR3 reads TGTGCCAGCAGAACCGGGGAATACTATGGCTACACCTTC.

V and J are TRBV7-6 and TRBJ2-4; perhaps TRBD2 as D (7 bases). Germline lookup yields CDR1 SGHVS and CDR2 FNYEAQ. This CDR3 contains 17 residues. V was pared by 5 bases and J by 5 bases, with 22 bases between. CDR3 amino acids: CASSPTLGRGWENIQYF. DNA of the CDR3: TGTGCCAGCAGCCCCACCCTGGGGAGGGGGTGGGAAAACATTCAGTACTTC.

The chain's CDR3 is CASNGQGDTDTQYF. CDR3 in DNA: TGTGCCAGCAATGGACAGGGGGACACAGATACGCAGTATTTT. This chain joins TRBV6-1 and TRBJ2-3; the match to TRBD1 covers 10 bases. With 7 bases clipped from V and 2 bases from J, the junction kept 3 bases outside the gene matches. Looked up from germline, CDR1 is MNHNS and CDR2 is SASEGT. The CDR3 contains 14 residues.

The gene calls are TRBV19 and TRBJ2-1; D not certain. Germline CDR1 is LNHDA and CDR2 is SQIVND (reference sequence). The CDR3 length is 11 residues. Trimming left V 5 bases short and J 9 bases short, with 8 bases between. Here the CDR3 reads CASSLVGEQFF. For the CDR3, the DNA is TGTGCCAGTAGTCTGGTCGGTGAGCAGTTCTTC.

The V call is TRBV29-1, the J call TRBJ2-7, with 10 bases that match TRBD1. With V trimmed by 7 bases and J by 4 bases, 1 base remained unmatched. The CDR3 covers 11 residues. In germline, CDR1 is SQVTM, CDR2 ANQGSEA. In nucleotides, the CDR3 is TGCAGCGCGGGACAGGGGTACGAGCAGTACTTC. Protein product: CSAGQGYEQYF.

V and J are TRBV5-1 and TRBJ1-5; D is perhaps TRBD1 (5 bases). Germline CDR1 SGHRS, CDR2 YFSETQ. V dropped 2 bases and J dropped 2 bases, with 17 bases sitting between them. This CDR3 is built from 17 residues. The CDR3 DNA follows: TGCGCCAGCAGCTTATCACTGGGGCCGGGTGGCAATCAGCCCCAGCATTTT. Its protein is CASSLSLGPGGNQPQHF.

The CDR3 nucleotides are TGTGCCAGCAGCTTGGCGGGGGGCCTAGGGGATAGCAATCAGCCCCAGCATTTT. It translates to CASSLAGGLGDSNQPQHF. V is TRBV5-4 and J is TRBJ1-5, with D maybe TRBD1 (6 bases). V was pared by 0 bases and J by 0 bases, with 16 bases between. This CDR3 has 18 amino acids. CDR1 is SGHNT, CDR2 YYREEE, per germline (reference sequence).

This clone was recorded a few times. The chain is built from TRBV19 and TRBJ2-1, with no clear D. The germline V and J ends were trimmed by 3 bases and 4 bases, with 7 bases remaining between them. Germline CDR1 is LNHDA and CDR2 is SQIVND (reference sequence). This CDR3 has 13 amino acids. The CDR3 DNA is TGTGCCAGTAGTATTTCGCGGTACAATGAGCAGTTCTTC. Its translation: CASSISRYNEQFF. The variable domain in full, with the rest retrieved from reference TRBV19 and TRBJ2-1, is DGGITQSPKYLFRKEGQNVTLSCEQNLNHDAMYWYRQDPGQGLRLIYYSQIVNDFQKGDIAEGYSVSREKKESFPLTVTSAQKNPTAFYLCASSISRYNEQFFGPGTRLTVL.

This clone was found once. This rearrangement joins TRBV7-3 to TRBJ2-3; a weak D match, TRBD1 (6 bases). CDR1 and CDR2 from the germline V gene are SGHTA and FQGTGA. The CDR3 length is 15 residues. Trimming pared 2 bases from V and 2 bases from J, leaving 11 bases between. This CDR3 is CASSLGGLATDTQYF. CDR3 coding DNA: TGTGCCAGCAGCTTAGGGGGCCTAGCCACAGATACGCAGTATTTT.

The chain recombines TRBV7-9 with TRBJ2-3, with 10 bases identical to TRBD2. The length of the CDR3 is 16 residues. Germline assignment: CDR1 SEHNR and CDR2 FQNEAQ (reference sequence). V lost 3 bases to trimming and J lost 2 bases; unmatched junction nucleotides: 5. The chain's CDR3 is CASSFPSGGVTDTQYF. In DNA form, the CDR3 reads TGTGCCAGCAGCTTCCCTAGCGGGGGAGTCACAGATACGCAGTATTTT.

The CDR3 sequence is CASSPRGTDTQYF. DNA for the CDR3: TGTGCCAGCTCACCGCGGGGCACAGATACGCAGTATTTT. This sequence joins TRBV18 and TRBJ2-3; possibly TRBD2 for D (5 bases). Germline V lookup: CDR1 KGHSH, CDR2 LQKENI. The germline V and J ends were trimmed by 3 bases and 1 base, with 5 bases remaining between them. This CDR3 comprises 13 residues.

V is TRBV19 and J is TRBJ1-2; TRBD1 matches at 10 bases. CDR1 and CDR2 from the germline V gene are LNHDA and SQIVND (reference sequence). V dropped 3 bases and J dropped 4; count of bases not matched to a gene: 8. The CDR3 runs 16 residues. CDR3 sequence reads: CASSIMETGGIYGYTF. The CDR3 nucleotides are TGTGCCAGTAGTATCATGGAGACAGGGGGCATCTATGGCTACACCTTC.

The rearrangement links TRBV6-1 to TRBJ1-1; D unclear. The CDR3 sequence is 13 residues long. From germline, CDR1 is MNHNS and CDR2 SASEGT. V lost 2 bases and J lost 1, with 5 bases in between. The CDR3 region is CASSEQENTEAFF. The DNA for the CDR3 is TGTGCCAGCAGTGAACAGGAGAACACTGAAGCTTTCTTT.

This clone was counted once. V is TRBV27 and J is TRBJ2-7; D is uncertain. V was clipped by 6 bases and J by 1 base, with 13 bases between them. Germline values: CDR1 MNHEY, CDR2 SMNVEV (reference sequence). The CDR3 has 14 amino acids. The CDR3 is CASRRAQRSYEQYF. The CDR3 DNA reads TGTGCCAGCAGGCGAGCTCAGAGGTCCTACGAGCAGTACTTC.

This sequence joins TRBV2 and TRBJ2-1; 7 bases align to TRBD2. The CDR3 contains 11 residues. CDR1 is SNHLY, CDR2 FYNNEI, per germline. Trimming took 6 bases from V and 9 from J; bases not matched to a gene: 2. The CDR3 reads CASRTSVEQFF. CDR3 sequence (DNA): TGTGCCAGCAGAACTAGCGTTGAGCAGTTCTTC.

This chain uses TRBV19 with TRBJ1-2; 8 bases map to TRBD1. Germline assignment: CDR1 LNHDA and CDR2 SQIVND (reference sequence). V was clipped by 4 bases and J by 4 bases; unmatched bases: 2. This CDR3 has 13 residues. In DNA, the CDR3 is TGTGCCAGTAGTAGGACAGGGTTCTATGGCTACACCTTC. This gives the protein CASSRTGFYGYTF.

The rearrangement uses TRBV15 and TRBJ1-2, with 10 bases lining up with TRBD1. Losses at the gene ends were 3 bases for V and 4 bases for J; bases not matched to a gene: 8. The length of the CDR3 is 16 residues. Germline assignment: CDR1 LNHNV and CDR2 YYDKDF (reference sequence). The CDR3 DNA follows: TGTGCCACCAGCAGTGGTGGGACAGGGGACCTCTATGGCTACACCTTC. The encoded protein is CATSSGGTGDLYGYTF.

The V call is TRBV28, the J call TRBJ2-7; D gene uncertain. CDR1 and CDR2 (germline): MDHEN, SYDVKM. The CDR3 spans 12 residues. Deletions cut 5 bases from V and 3 bases from J, with 8 bases between. The CDR3: CASSPTSYEQYF. The CDR3 bases are TGTGCCAGCAGTCCTACGAGCTACGAGCAGTACTTC.